The subject of this entry is one T cell receptor (beta chain). Its antigen is currently not known. No base-level quality is on record; no much larger clone is a single base apart. The CDR3 regions of human TCRbeta chains were analyzed by immunosequencing. As for how the authors treated the data: TCRs in the repertoires were matched against a reference library of SARS-CoV-2-specific TCRs that had been generated with the MIRA antigen-specificity platform. Breadth was defined as the fraction of unique TCRs that were SARS-CoV-2-associated. Depth was defined as the fraction of total T cells that were SARS-CoV-2-associated. Using the MIRA data, each spike-specific TCR was mapped to the spike region that the TCR reacts to and placed in a CD4 or CD8 class. Log10-transformed breadth and depth values were compared by one-way ANOVA with Sidak's multiple comparisons tests. TCRdb carries this immuneACCESS record with in-frame sequences only. Its versions omit some clonotypes, under half of them owing to an unresolved V gene in the studies checked, with the rest unexplained. V, J and clone size reflect that table, while D and trimming were determined from the DNA. The sample table lists 110,000 to 150,000 clones, roughly 90% of them with a count of one. In total, the top ten clones hold just over 5.5% of the sample.

Per the germline V gene (reference sequence), LNHDA is the CDR1 and SQIVND is the CDR2. The junction carries 11 bases between V and J, which are trimmed by 2 bases and 6 bases respectively. From the cysteine through the phenylalanine, the CDR3 covers 15 amino acids. Of the read, only the CDR3 DNA is kept; its 45 bases are in frame from base 1. This specimen belongs to a study of T cell responses to AZD1222 COVID-19 vaccine (dated by TCRdb to about 2021). With regard to the full study: Because spike-specific TCR depth and breadth did not differ between the two schedules, AZD1222 recipients who got a second dose at roughly 4 weeks were pooled with those who got a second dose at roughly 12 weeks. TCR sequencing covered 230 to 250 trial participants: approximately 200 given two doses of AZD1222 and 26 given two doses of MenACWY control vaccine. Enrollment into the trials was organized by age into subgroups of 18-55, 56-69 and 70-plus years, and those subgroups contained roughly 140, 27 and 60 TCR-sequenced participants, respectively. Beyond this particular receptor, the publication reports: Vaccine-associated CD4 TCRs spanned the whole spike protein, with dominant responses in regions 160-218 and 743-854. Most participants were white British and females outnumbered males, and the authors suggested that clonal diversity may have been underestimated. A significant rise in spike-specific TCR breadth and depth was observed after two AZD1222 doses relative to day 0 and relative to MenACWY recipients. Only a handful of AZD1222 recipients were SARS-CoV-2 seropositive at baseline, limiting conclusions about previously exposed vaccinees. In the small 56-69-year group, the increase in depth fell short of significance, most likely because of low power. Reportedly, close to half of the unique spike-specific TCRs recognized epitopes lying outside the regions that are mutated in the B.1.351 and B.1.1.7 variants. Because no day 14 peak-response samples were available, the repertoires could be characterized only after the peak T cell response.

According to the study, the label for this sample's time point signals: baseline before first vaccination. Vaccinee samples came from UK trials COV001 and COV002, including a single-blind randomized controlled phase 2/3 trial of AZD1222 (ChAdOx1 nCoV-19) in healthy adults. For TCRbeta chain sequencing, PBMC samples were collected from trial participants at day 0 and at day 28 after the second dose. The sample was peripheral blood, taken on day 0 of AZD1222 vaccination. The source is an adult in good health. This receptor chain uses TRBV19 and TRBJ1-6; the D gene is perhaps TRBD1, on 5 matching bases. The DNA sequence is TGTGCCAGTAGTATACTGGGACGGGCTAATTCACCCCTCCACTTT. This sequence encodes CASSILGRANSPLHF.